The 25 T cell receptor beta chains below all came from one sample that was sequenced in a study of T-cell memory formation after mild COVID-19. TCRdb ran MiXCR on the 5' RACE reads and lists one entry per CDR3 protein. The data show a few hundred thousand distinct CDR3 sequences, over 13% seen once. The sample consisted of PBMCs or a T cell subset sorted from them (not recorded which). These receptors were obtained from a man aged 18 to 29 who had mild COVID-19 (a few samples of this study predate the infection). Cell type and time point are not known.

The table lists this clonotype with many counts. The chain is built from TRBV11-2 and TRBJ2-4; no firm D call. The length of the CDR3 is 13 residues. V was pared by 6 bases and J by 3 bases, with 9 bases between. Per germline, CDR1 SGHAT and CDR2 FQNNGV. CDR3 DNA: TGTGCCAGCAGGTCGATTGTCAAAAACATTCAGTACTTC. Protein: CASRSIVKNIQYF.

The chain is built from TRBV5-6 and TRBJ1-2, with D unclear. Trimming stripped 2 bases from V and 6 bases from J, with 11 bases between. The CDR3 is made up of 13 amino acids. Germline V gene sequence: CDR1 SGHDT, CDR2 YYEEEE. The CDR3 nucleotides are TGTGCCAGCAGCTTCGGCAACGCTCATGGCTACACCTTC. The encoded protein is CASSFGNAHGYTF.

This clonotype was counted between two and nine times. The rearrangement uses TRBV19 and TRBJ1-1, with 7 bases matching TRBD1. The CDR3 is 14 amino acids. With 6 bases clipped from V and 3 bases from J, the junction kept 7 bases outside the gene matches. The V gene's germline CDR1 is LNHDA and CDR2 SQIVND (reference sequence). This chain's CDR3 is CASRTTGVDTEAFF. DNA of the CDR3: TGTGCCAGTAGAACTACAGGGGTCGACACTGAAGCTTTCTTT.

CDR3 amino acids: CASSVGTVSNYGYTF. The CDR3 DNA reads TGCGCCAGCAGTGTGGGTACGGTTTCGAACTATGGCTACACCTTC. The rearrangement uses TRBV5-1 and TRBJ1-2, with D unclear. This CDR3 contains 15 residues. With 5 bases removed from V and 2 bases from J, the gap between germline ends came to 16 bases. Germline loops: CDR1 SGHRS, CDR2 YFSETQ.

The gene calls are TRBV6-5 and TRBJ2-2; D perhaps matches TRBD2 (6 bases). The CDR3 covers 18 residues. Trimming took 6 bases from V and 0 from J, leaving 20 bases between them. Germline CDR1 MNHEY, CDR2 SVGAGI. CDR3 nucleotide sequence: TGTGCCAGCAGACGCCGGGCGGGGAACCTAGCGAACACCGGGGAGCTGTTTTTT. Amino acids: CASRRRAGNLANTGELFF.

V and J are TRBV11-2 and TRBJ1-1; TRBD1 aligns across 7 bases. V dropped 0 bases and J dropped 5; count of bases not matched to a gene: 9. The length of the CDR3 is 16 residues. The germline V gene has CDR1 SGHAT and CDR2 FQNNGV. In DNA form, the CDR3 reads TGTGCCAGCAGCTTAGATCGGGTCAGGGGGGGAACTGAAGCTTTCTTT. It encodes CASSLDRVRGGTEAFF.

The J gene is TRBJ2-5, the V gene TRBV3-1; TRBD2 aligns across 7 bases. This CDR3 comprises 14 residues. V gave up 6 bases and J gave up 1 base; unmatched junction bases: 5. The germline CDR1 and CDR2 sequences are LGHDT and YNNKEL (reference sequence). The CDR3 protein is CASRLGTTQETQYF. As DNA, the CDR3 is TGTGCCAGCAGGCTCGGGACTACCCAAGAGACCCAGTACTTC.

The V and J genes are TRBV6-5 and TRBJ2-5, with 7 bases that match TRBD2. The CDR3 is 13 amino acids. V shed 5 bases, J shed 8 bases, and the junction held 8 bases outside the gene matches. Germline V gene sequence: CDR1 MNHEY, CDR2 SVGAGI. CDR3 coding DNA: TGTGCCAGCAGTAGCGGGGTAGGGAGAACCCAGTACTTC. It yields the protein CASSSGVGRTQYF.

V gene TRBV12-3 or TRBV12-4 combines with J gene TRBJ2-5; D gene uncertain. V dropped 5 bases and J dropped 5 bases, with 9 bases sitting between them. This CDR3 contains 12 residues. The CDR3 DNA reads TGTGCCAGCAGTCAATCCCCGGAGACCCAGTACTTC. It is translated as CASSQSPETQYF.

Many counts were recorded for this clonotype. CDR3 amino acids: CASSFVAVNEQFF. CDR3 nucleotides: TGTGCCAGCAGTTTTGTGGCCGTAAATGAGCAGTTCTTC. The chain carries TRBV12-3 or TRBV12-4 and TRBJ2-1; D is uncertain. V was shortened by 3 bases and J by 7 bases, with 10 bases between the two germline ends. This CDR3 is built from 13 residues.

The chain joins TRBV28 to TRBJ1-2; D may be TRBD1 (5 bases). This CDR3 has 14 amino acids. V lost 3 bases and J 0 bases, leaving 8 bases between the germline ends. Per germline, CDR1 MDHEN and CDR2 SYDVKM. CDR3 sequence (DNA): TGTGCCAGCAGTTTTCAGGGAGCTAACTATGGCTACACCTTC. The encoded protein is CASSFQGANYGYTF.

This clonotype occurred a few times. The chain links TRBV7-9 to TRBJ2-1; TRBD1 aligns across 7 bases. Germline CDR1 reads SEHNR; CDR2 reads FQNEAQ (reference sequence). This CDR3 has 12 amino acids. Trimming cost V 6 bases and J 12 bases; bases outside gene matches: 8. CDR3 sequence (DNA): TGTGCCAGCAGTCCTACAGGGGCCCGGCAGTTCTTC. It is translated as CASSPTGARQFF.

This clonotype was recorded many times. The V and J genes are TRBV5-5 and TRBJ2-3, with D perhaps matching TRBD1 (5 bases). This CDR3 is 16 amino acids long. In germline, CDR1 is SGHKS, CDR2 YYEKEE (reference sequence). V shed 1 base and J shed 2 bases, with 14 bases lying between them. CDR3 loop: CASSLQAGIVTDTQYF. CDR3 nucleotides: TGTGCCAGCAGCTTGCAGGCAGGGATAGTCACAGATACGCAGTATTTT.

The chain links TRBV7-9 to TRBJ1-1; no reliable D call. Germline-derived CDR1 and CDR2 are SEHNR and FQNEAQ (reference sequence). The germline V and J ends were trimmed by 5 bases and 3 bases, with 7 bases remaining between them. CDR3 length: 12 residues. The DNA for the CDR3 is TGTGCCAGCAGCGTAGGTGACACTGAAGCTTTCTTT. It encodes CASSVGDTEAFF.

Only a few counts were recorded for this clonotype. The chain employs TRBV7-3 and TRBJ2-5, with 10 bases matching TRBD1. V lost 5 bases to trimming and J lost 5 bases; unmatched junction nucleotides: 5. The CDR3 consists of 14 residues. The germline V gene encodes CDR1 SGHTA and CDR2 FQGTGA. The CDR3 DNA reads TGTGCCAGCAGCGCGACAGGGGGCCTGGAGACCCAGTACTTC. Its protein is CASSATGGLETQYF.

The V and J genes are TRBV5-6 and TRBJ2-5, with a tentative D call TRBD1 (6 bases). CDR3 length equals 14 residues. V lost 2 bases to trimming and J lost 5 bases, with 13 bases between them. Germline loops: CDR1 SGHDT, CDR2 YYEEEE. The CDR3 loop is CASSFWDTGETQYF. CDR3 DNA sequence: TGTGCCAGCAGCTTTTGGGACACTGGGGAGACCCAGTACTTC.

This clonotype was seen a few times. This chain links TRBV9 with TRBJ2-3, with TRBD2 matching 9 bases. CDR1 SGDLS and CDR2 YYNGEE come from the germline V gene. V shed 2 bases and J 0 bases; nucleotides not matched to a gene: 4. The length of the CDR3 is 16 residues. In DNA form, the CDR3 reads TGTGCCAGCAGCGTGACGACTAGCGGAAGCACAGATACGCAGTATTTT. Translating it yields CASSVTTSGSTDTQYF.

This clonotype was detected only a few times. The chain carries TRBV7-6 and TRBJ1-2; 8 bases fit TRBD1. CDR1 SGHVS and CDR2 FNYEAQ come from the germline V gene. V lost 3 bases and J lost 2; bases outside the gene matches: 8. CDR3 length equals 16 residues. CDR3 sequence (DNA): TGTGCCAGCAGCTTCTCGCCCGACAGGGGAAACTATGGCTACACCTTC. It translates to CASSFSPDRGNYGYTF.

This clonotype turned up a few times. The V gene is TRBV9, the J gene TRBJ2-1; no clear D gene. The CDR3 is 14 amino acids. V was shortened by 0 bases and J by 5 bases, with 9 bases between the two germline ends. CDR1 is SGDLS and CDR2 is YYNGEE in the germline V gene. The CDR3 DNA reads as TGTGCCAGCAGCGTAGACGGCTTCAACAATGAGCAGTTCTTC. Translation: CASSVDGFNNEQFF.

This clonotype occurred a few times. CDR3 sequence reads: CASSGRGHEKETQYF. CDR3 DNA: TGTGCCAGCAGCGGCCGGGGACACGAAAAAGAGACCCAGTACTTC. The chain carries TRBV9 and TRBJ2-5; D may be TRBD1 (6 bases). From germline, CDR1 is SGDLS and CDR2 YYNGEE. Deletions cut 3 bases from V and 3 bases from J, with 15 bases between. The length of the CDR3 is 15 residues.

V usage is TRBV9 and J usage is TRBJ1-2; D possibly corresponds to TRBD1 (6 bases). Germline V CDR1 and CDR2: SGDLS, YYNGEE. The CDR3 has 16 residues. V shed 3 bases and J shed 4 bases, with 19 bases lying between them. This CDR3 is CASSEQGRGPFYGYTF. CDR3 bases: TGTGCCAGCAGCGAACAAGGCCGGGGGCCTTTCTATGGCTACACCTTC.

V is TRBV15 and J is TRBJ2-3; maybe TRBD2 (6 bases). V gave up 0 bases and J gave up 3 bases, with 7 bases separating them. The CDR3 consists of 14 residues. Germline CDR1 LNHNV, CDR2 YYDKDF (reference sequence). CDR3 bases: TGTGCCACCAGCAGAGATGGGGGGACAGATACGCAGTATTTT. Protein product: CATSRDGGTDTQYF. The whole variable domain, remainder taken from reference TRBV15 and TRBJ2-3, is DAMVIQNPRYQVTQFGKPVTLSCSQTLNHNVMYWYQQKSSQAPKLLFHYYDKDFNNEADTPDNFQSRRPNTSFCFLDIRSPGLGDTAMYLCATSRDGGTDTQYFGPGTRLTVL.

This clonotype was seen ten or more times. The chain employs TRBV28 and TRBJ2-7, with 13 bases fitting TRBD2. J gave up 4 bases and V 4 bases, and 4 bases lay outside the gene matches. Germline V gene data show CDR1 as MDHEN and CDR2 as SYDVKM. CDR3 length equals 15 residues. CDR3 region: CASSYPGLAGYEQYF. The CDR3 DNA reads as TGTGCCAGCAGTTACCCGGGACTAGCGGGGTACGAGCAGTACTTC.

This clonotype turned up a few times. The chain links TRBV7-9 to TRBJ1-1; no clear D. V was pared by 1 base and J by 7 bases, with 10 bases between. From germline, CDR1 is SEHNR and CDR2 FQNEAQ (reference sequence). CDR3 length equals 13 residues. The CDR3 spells CASSLGGGREAFF. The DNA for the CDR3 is TGTGCCAGCAGCTTAGGAGGCGGTCGTGAAGCTTTCTTT.

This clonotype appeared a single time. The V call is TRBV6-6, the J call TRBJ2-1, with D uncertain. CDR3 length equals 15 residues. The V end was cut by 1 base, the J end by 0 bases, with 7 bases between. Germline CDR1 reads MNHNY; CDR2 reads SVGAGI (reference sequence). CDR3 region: CASSYYRFSYNEQFF. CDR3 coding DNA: TGTGCCAGCAGTTACTACCGCTTCTCCTACAATGAGCAGTTCTTC.